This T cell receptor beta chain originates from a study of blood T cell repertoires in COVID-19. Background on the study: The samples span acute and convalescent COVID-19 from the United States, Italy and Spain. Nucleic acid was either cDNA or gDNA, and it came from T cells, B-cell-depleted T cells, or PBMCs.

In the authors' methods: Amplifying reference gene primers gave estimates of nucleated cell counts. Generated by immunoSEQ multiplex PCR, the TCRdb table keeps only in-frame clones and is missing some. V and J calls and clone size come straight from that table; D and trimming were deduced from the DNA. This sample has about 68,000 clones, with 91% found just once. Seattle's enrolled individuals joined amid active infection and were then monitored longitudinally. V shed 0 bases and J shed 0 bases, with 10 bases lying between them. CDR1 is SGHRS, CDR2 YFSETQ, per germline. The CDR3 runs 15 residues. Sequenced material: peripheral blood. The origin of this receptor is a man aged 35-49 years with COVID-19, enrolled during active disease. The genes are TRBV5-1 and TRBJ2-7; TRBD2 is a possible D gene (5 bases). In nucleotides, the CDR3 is TGCGCCAGCAGCTTGGCCCCGGGGATCTCCTACGAGCAGTACTTC. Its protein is CASSLAPGISYEQYF.